What follows are 16 T cell receptor beta chains derived from one specimen sequenced in a study of cytomegalovirus exposure and HLA in healthy donors listed by TCRdb under 2017. The library was obtained by the immunoSEQ multiplex PCR assay. For the multiplex PCR, a mixture combining 60 forward primers for TCR Vbeta segments and 13 reverse primers for TCR Jbeta segments was used. Drawn from immuneACCESS, this table holds only the in-frame rearrangements with V and J called that TCRdb kept. Clones are partly lost; checked studies trace under half to an unresolved V gene and leave the rest unexplained. The sample records about 130,000 clones, about 81% of which are singletons. Roughly 1.1% of the sample rests with the top ten. Sequencing used PBMCs. These receptors originate from a woman aged 25 to 39 in good health and CMV-seronegative.

The CDR3 here is CASSVVAGAANEKLFF. The CDR3 DNA is TGTGCCAGCAGCGTAGTCGCGGGGGCGGCTAATGAAAAACTGTTTTTT. This chain links TRBV9 with TRBJ1-4; TRBD1 is a possible D gene (6 bases). The V end was cut by 0 bases, the J end by 3 bases, with 12 bases between. The germline V gene encodes CDR1 SGDLS and CDR2 YYNGEE. The CDR3 is 16 amino acids.

The rearrangement links TRBV5-1 to TRBJ1-6, with 9 bases identical to TRBD1. The CDR3 contains 14 residues. Germline CDR1 reads SGHRS; CDR2 reads YFSETQ. The V and J ends lost 5 bases and 8 bases, in that order; junction bases with no gene match: 5. The CDR3 loop reads CASRRRQGDSPLHF. In nucleotides, the CDR3 is TGCGCCAGCAGAAGAAGACAGGGGGATTCACCCCTCCACTTT.

V gene TRBV7-9 combines with J gene TRBJ2-1, with TRBD2 matching 9 bases. Germline V gene sequence: CDR1 SEHNR, CDR2 FQNEAQ (reference sequence). The length of the CDR3 is 19 residues. V trimming: 5 bases; J trimming: 0 bases; junction bases outside the gene matches: 14. The chain's CDR3 is CASSEMASGIPFSYNEQFF. Written as DNA, the CDR3 is TGTGCCAGCAGCGAGATGGCTAGCGGGATTCCCTTCTCCTACAATGAGCAGTTCTTC. Complete variable domain (other parts from reference TRBV7-9 and TRBJ2-1): DTGVSQNPRHKITKRGQNVTFRCDPISEHNRLYWYRQTLGQGPEFLTYFQNEAQLEKSRLLSDRFSAERPKGSFSTLEIQRTEQGDSAMYLCASSEMASGIPFSYNEQFFGPGTRLTVL.

This rearrangement joins TRBV5-1 to TRBJ2-7; unclear D gene. V was pared by 5 bases and J by 2 bases, with 11 bases between. CDR1 and CDR2 (germline): SGHRS, YFSETQ. The CDR3 spans 13 residues. CDR3 DNA: TGCGCCAGCAGTAACCCGCCTACCTACGAGCAGTACTTC. The encoded protein is CASSNPPTYEQYF.

The gene calls are TRBV19 and TRBJ2-7; 14 bases fit TRBD2. V shed 4 bases and J 3 bases; nucleotides not matched to a gene: 5. This CDR3 region has 16 residues. Germline-derived CDR1 and CDR2 are LNHDA and SQIVND (reference sequence). The CDR3 region has the DNA TGTGCCAGTAGTACAGGACTAGCGGGAGGAAACTACGAGCAGTACTTC. Amino acids: CASSTGLAGGNYEQYF.

The chain is built from TRBV6-5 and TRBJ1-1, with D unresolved. The CDR3 loop spans 14 amino acids. Germline assignment: CDR1 MNHEY and CDR2 SVGAGI. Trimming took 2 bases from V and 5 from J, leaving 12 bases between them. The CDR3 loop is CASSYGRRMTEAFF. The DNA of the CDR3 is TGTGCCAGCAGTTACGGTAGGAGGATGACTGAAGCTTTCTTT.

The CDR3 nucleotides are TGTGCCAGCAGTGAAACTAGCCTTAACCAGGATACGCAGTATTTT. Residues: CASSETSLNQDTQYF. J is TRBJ2-3 and V is TRBV2; a weak D match, TRBD2 (6 bases). Trimming took off 2 bases at V and 6 bases at J, with 15 bases between the two ends. The CDR3 loop spans 15 amino acids. CDR1 and CDR2 (germline): SNHLY, FYNNEI.

This rearrangement joins TRBV19 to TRBJ2-7, with TRBD2 identical over 7 bases. Germline CDR1 reads LNHDA; CDR2 reads SQIVND (reference sequence). The CDR3 contains 14 residues. J was trimmed by 6 bases and V by 5 bases; bases with no gene match: 10. The CDR3 here is CASSHPGRAGEQYF. DNA of the CDR3: TGTGCCAGTAGTCACCCTGGGAGGGCGGGCGAGCAGTACTTC.

The chain joins TRBV5-1 to TRBJ1-5, with 7 bases lining up with TRBD1. CDR1 and CDR2 (germline): SGHRS, YFSETQ. This CDR3 spans 14 amino acids. Trimming removed 0 bases from V and 4 bases from J; junction bases left unmatched: 1. The chain's CDR3 is CASSLGTGNQPQHF. Here the CDR3 DNA reads TGCGCCAGCAGCTTGGGGACAGGTAATCAGCCCCAGCATTTT.

This clone was seen more than once but under ten times. The V call is TRBV7-9, the J call TRBJ1-3; unclear D gene. The CDR3 is made up of 12 amino acids. Germline CDR1 is SEHNR and CDR2 is FQNEAQ (reference sequence). The V end was cut by 2 bases, the J end by 6 bases, with 5 bases between. The CDR3 loop is CASSLSQNTIYF. The CDR3 coding sequence is TGTGCCAGCAGCTTAAGCCAAAACACCATATATTTT.

The chain links TRBV9 to TRBJ1-1; D uncertain. The CDR3 is 15 residues long. The germline CDR1 and CDR2 sequences are SGDLS and YYNGEE. The V end lost 2 bases, the J end lost 3 bases, and 14 bases lay between the germline ends. CDR3 sequence: CASSVGRIEDTEAFF. CDR3 DNA: TGTGCCAGCAGCGTGGGTAGGATCGAGGACACTGAAGCTTTCTTT.

V gene TRBV7-2 combines with J gene TRBJ2-7; 13 bases agree with TRBD2. The CDR3 spans 19 residues. V lost 5 bases and J lost 4; bases outside the gene matches: 17. The V gene's germline CDR1 is SGHTA and CDR2 FQGNSA. CDR3 in DNA: TGTGCCAGCAGCCCTCGCCCCGGACTAGCGGGAGTAAAAAGGTACGAGCAGTACTTC. Translation: CASSPRPGLAGVKRYEQYF.

In its sample, this clone was seen a few times. The chain combines TRBV28 with TRBJ2-5, with 10 bases lining up with TRBD1. The DNA matches TRBJ2-7 better at its end, which makes the J call doubtful. Germline V gives CDR1 MDHEN, CDR2 SYDVKM. This CDR3 has 13 amino acids. The CDR3 coding sequence is TGTGCCAGCAGTTTAGGACAGGGGGGCGAGCAGTACTTC. Protein: CASSLGQGGEQYF.

V gene TRBV18 combines with J gene TRBJ2-2, with 8 bases aligning to TRBD1. This CDR3 spans 16 amino acids. The V gene end was trimmed by 0 bases and the J gene end by 4 bases; junction bases not matched to a gene: 4. In germline, CDR1 is KGHSH, CDR2 LQKENI. The CDR3 spells CASSPPLTGVTGELFF. The CDR3 DNA is TGTGCCAGCTCACCACCGCTGACAGGGGTCACCGGGGAGCTGTTTTTT.

This clone was observed a few times. CDR3 region: CASKVAGTQETQYF. CDR3 nucleotides: TGTGCCAGTAAAGTAGCGGGAACCCAAGAGACCCAGTACTTC. The rearrangement joins TRBV28 to TRBJ2-5, with 8 bases that match TRBD2. The CDR3 is made up of 14 amino acids. Per the germline V gene, CDR1 is MDHEN and CDR2 is SYDVKM. V shed 9 bases, J shed 1 base, and the junction held 7 bases outside the gene matches.

The rearrangement joins TRBV2 to TRBJ2-3; TRBD2 matches 16 bases. Per the germline V gene, CDR1 is SNHLY and CDR2 is FYNNEI. V was clipped by 3 bases and J by 5 bases; unmatched bases: 5. The CDR3 has 17 amino acids. CDR3 amino acids: CASSDPGLAGGGDTQYF. Written as DNA, the CDR3 is TGTGCCAGCAGTGATCCGGGACTAGCGGGAGGGGGAGATACGCAGTATTTT.